This T cell receptor (beta chain) was profiled in a study of human T cells and chemical hapten exposure. CDR3 size: 13 residues. CDR1 and CDR2 (germline): SGHDT, YYEEEE. The time point here: pre-sensitization, week 0. Treatment given: therapeutic diphenylcyclopropenone sensitization with weekly scalp DPC. TCRdb analysed the RACE reads with MiXCR anew, one entry per CDR3 protein. Altogether roughly 260,000 distinct CDR3 sequences are present, roughly 8.9% being singletons, with the ten largest covering 2% to 3%. Regarding this clonotype: The junction departs from germline at one end; a sequencing error may be responsible.

Here the sequenced sample was whole blood, taken in connection with sensitization to the hapten diphenylcyclopropenone (DPC). This receptor was obtained from a woman aged 40 to 50 with alopecia areata. Some clones in this sample may be carry-over from other donors' samples. The chain carries TRBV5-6 and TRBJ2-7, with 8 positions matching TRBD1. The CDR3 loop is CVSSTGQGGPQYF. As DNA, the CDR3 is TGTGTCAGCAGCACCGGACAGGGTGGACCGCAGTACTTC.